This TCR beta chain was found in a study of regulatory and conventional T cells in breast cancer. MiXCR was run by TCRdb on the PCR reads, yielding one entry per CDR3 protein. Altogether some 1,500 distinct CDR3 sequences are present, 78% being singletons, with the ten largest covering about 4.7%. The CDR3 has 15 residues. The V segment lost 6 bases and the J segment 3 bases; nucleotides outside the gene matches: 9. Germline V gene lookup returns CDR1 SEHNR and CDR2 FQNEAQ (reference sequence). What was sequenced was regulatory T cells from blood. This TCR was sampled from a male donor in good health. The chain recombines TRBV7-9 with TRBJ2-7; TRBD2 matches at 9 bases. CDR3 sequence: CASSAGTSPLYEQYF. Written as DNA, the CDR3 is TGTGCCAGCAGTGCCGGGACTAGCCCCCTCTACGAGCAGTACTTC.